This T cell receptor (beta chain) was captured by sequencing in a study of read filtering for tumor transcriptome and immune sequencing. On the study more broadly: Patients were 17 male and some 15 female, mean age roughly 68 years, range about 45 to 85. Points from the study as a whole: Sorted CD138-negative bone marrow cells were not purified T cells. Dropping single-read clonotypes raised IR-seq and RNA-seq shared-clonotype correlation.

Germline V CDR1 and CDR2: DFQATT, SNEGSKA (reference sequence). With 1 base clipped from V and 5 bases from J, the junction kept 9 bases outside the gene matches. The CDR3 totals 15 residues. Notes on this clonotype: Its antigen is unidentified.

From 350 to 500 ng of RNA, a library with molecular barcoded alpha/delta and beta/gamma adaptors was made. From the reads, TCRdb called clonotypes with MiXCR, one entry per CDR3 protein. The data contain 75,000 to 95,000 distinct CDR3 sequences, 20% to 25% of them singletons. V gene TRBV20-1 combines with J gene TRBJ2-7; 9 nucleotides line up with TRBD1. The sample taken for sequencing was a population of CD138-negative cells sorted from bone marrow. The receptor was isolated from a donor aged 40 or over with multiple myeloma. The CDR3 region is CSARASGTGIHEQYF. In DNA form, the CDR3 reads TGCAGTGCTAGAGCTAGTGGGACAGGGATCCACGAGCAGTACTTC.